What follows describes a single T cell receptor (beta chain). The data were obtained in a study of blood T cells in healthy people across ages. A second PCR, run for about 6 to 11 cycles, used a sample-barcoded 5' primer plus a J-beta primer mix. Each TCR beta cDNA got a 12-nucleotide random molecular identifier. MiXCR, run by TCRdb on the 5' RACE reads, gives a single entry per CDR3 protein. The sample lists about 280,000 distinct CDR3 sequences, 27% occurring once. With each sample, at least 6 micrograms of total RNA were extracted. Looked up from germline, CDR1 is SGHRS and CDR2 is YFSETQ. The CDR3 totals 14 residues. V lost 2 bases and J lost 5; bases outside the gene matches: 3.

The chain couples TRBV5-1 to TRBJ1-4, with 7 bases aligning to TRBD1. The sequence was collected from a woman aged 70 to 79 in good health. The sequenced sample consisted of blood. CDR3 protein: CASSLMDRNEKLFF. The CDR3 DNA reads as TGCGCCAGCAGCTTAATGGACAGGAATGAAAAACTGTTTTTT. Full variable domain (remainder filled in from reference TRBV5-1 and TRBJ1-4): KAGVTQTPRYLIKTRGQQVTLSCSPISGHRSVSWYQQTPGQGLQFLFEYFSETQRNKGNFPGRFSGRQFSNSRSEMNVSTLELGDSALYLCASSLMDRNEKLFFGSGTQLSVL.